A selection of T cell receptor beta chains follows, all from one sample in a study of shared T cell receptors in the human thymus. Sequencing was performed with immunoSEQ multiplex PCR; in TCRdb, only in-frame clones are kept and a portion is missing. In the table there are over 350,000 clones, around 95% of which are singletons. Sequencing was done on a sample of thymocytes. All receptors derive from a human donor. The CDR3 runs from the conserved cysteine through the conserved F or W. A D gene is named only where the DNA matches it firmly. Clone size is not always given. Where it is, it says once, few, many or a class for expanded clones.

clone_size,v_call,d_call,j_call,cdr3_nt,cdr3_aa
-,TRBV30,-,TRBJ2-2,TGTGCCTGGAGTCGGGCTCCGAACACCGGGGAGCTGTTTTTT,CAWSRAPNTGELFF
once,TRBV4-1,TRBD2,TRBJ2-7,TGCGCCAGCAGCCAATCCGGGACTAGCGGGAGTTTGGGTTACGAGCAGTACTTC,CASSQSGTSGSLGYEQYF
-,TRBV7-9,-,TRBJ2-3,TGTGCCAGCAGCTTAGAATGGGATACGCAGTATTTT,CASSLEWDTQYF
-,TRBV4-2,-,TRBJ2-7,TGTGCCAGCAGCCAAGAGAGCAGGACTCTAGCTCCGCACTACGAGCAGTACTTC,CASSQESRTLAPHYEQYF
-,TRBV2,-,TRBJ2-7,TGTGCCAGCAGTGATCCCCATTGGCCGTTCTACGAGCAGTACTTC,CASSDPHWPFYEQYF
-,TRBV7-9,-,TRBJ1-3,TGTGCCAGCAGCTACCAGGGAAACACCATATATTTT,CASSYQGNTIYF
-,TRBV28,-,TRBJ2-2,TGTGCCAGCAGACTACCAAATGACTTCCAAGGGACCGGGGAGCTGTTTTTT,CASRLPNDFQGTGELFF
-,TRBV28,TRBD2,TRBJ2-1,TGTGCCAGCCGCACCGGGGAGGGCCCACAGTTCTTC,CASRTGEGPQFF
-,TRBV2,-,TRBJ1-2,TGTGCCAGCCTTCTGAAGGTGGGGGATGGCTACACCTTC,CASLLKVGDGYTF
-,TRBV9,TRBD2,TRBJ2-3,TGTGCCAGCAGCACCCTCCCTAAACTAGCGACCATTGATACGCAGTATTTT,CASSTLPKLATIDTQYF
-,TRBV7-9,TRBD1,TRBJ2-1,TGTGCCAGCAGCTATCGGTTGGGGGACAGGGAGCACAATGAGCAGTTCTTC,CASSYRLGDREHNEQFF
-,TRBV4-3,-,TRBJ2-7,TGCGCCAGCAGCCAAATGTACGAGCAGTACTTC,CASSQMYEQYF
-,TRBV15,-,TRBJ1-1,TGTGCCACCGGATGGGACACACTGGTTGTAACTGAAGCTTTCTTT,CATGWDTLVVTEAFF
-,TRBV2,TRBD2,TRBJ2-1,TGTGCCAGCAGTTCACCACCTCTAGCGGGCCCGAGCTCCTACAATGAGCAGTTCTTC,CASSSPPLAGPSSYNEQFF
-,TRBV9,-,TRBJ1-2,TGTGCCAGCAGCCCTTCCGTTGCCCGGGCTGGGGGTTATGGCTACACCTTC,CASSPSVARAGGYGYTF
-,TRBV7-2,TRBD1,TRBJ1-5,TGTGCCAGCAGCTTAGAGAGAGACAGGGGGCCCCAGCATTTT,CASSLERDRGPQHF
-,TRBV6-4,TRBD1,TRBJ1-6,TGTGCCAGCAGCGACAGGGGTAATTCACCCCTCCACTTT,CASSDRGNSPLHF
once,TRBV28,TRBD2,TRBJ2-3,TGTGCCAGCAGTTTATGGATACTAGCGGGAGCAGATACGCAGTATTTT,CASSLWILAGADTQYF
-,TRBV27,TRBD2,TRBJ2-3,TGTGCCAGCAGTTCTGCGCAGGTGTTCAAGGGACTAGCGCTCCCGACGCAGTATTTT,CASSSAQVFKGLALPTQYF
-,TRBV28,-,TRBJ1-1,TGTGCCAGCAGTGCCCAGGTTTCTGGCTTGAACACTGAAGCTTTCTTT,CASSAQVSGLNTEAFF
once,TRBV28,-,TRBJ1-3,TGTGCCAGCAAGAGGGGGGCAGCAGGAAACACCATATATTTT,CASKRGAAGNTIYF
-,TRBV5-1,-,TRBJ1-4,TGCGCCAGCAGGGCGGTAAGGGAGGAAAAACTGTTTTTT,CASRAVREEKLFF
-,TRBV7-8,-,TRBJ1-5,TGTGCCAGCAGCCCACTCGTCGGCAGGAGAGCAGAGCCCCAGCATTTT,CASSPLVGRRAEPQHF
few,TRBV6-5,-,TRBJ1-5,TGTGCCAGCAGTTACTCCGGACCCGGCAATCAGCCCCAGCATTTT,CASSYSGPGNQPQHF
few,TRBV5-6,TRBD2,TRBJ2-1,TGTGCCAGCAGCGAGCTCCTAGCGGGAAACAATGAGCAGTTCTTC,CASSELLAGNNEQFF
few,TRBV5-1,TRBD1,TRBJ1-1,TGCGCCAGCAGCTTGGCGGGGACAGCTTCGGGGAGAGCTTTCTTT,CASSLAGTASGRAFF
-,TRBV4-1,TRBD2,TRBJ2-7,TGCGCCAGCAGCCCCGGCGGACTAGCGGGATCAAAACCCTACGAGCAGTACTTC,CASSPGGLAGSKPYEQYF
-,TRBV27,-,TRBJ1-4,TGTGCCAGCAGCTATGTCCCCCGTAATGAAAAACTGTTTTTT,CASSYVPRNEKLFF
-,TRBV5-4,-,TRBJ1-1,TGTGCCAGCAAGCTCCCAAGTGCGAACACTGAAGCTTTCTTT,CASKLPSANTEAFF